A selection of T cell receptor beta chains follows, all from one sample in a study of human T cells and chemical hapten exposure. TCRdb analysed the RACE reads with MiXCR anew, one entry per CDR3 protein. The table lists more than 80,000 distinct CDR3 sequences, 10% to 14% of them singletons. The specimen comprised whole blood, sampled in connection with sensitization to the hapten diphenylcyclopropenone (DPC). The receptor source for this set is a woman aged 50 to 65 with alopecia areata. Some clones in this sample may be carry-over from other donors' samples. CDR3s include the opening cysteine and the closing phenylalanine or tryptophan. The D gene is left open where the match is weak. Clone size is shown for a subset of rows, as once, few, many or a class of expanded clone.

V gene: TRBV9; J gene: TRBJ2-7; clone size: few; D gene: TRBD1; CDR3 DNA: TGTGCCAGCAGCCCTCGTCCGGGACAGAACTACGAGCAGTACTTC; CDR3 protein: CASSPRPGQNYEQYF
V gene: TRBV11-3; J gene: TRBJ2-3; clone size: few; D gene: TRBD1; CDR3 DNA: TGTGCCAGCAGCTTGGGGACAGTTGATACGCAGTATTTT; CDR3 protein: CASSLGTVDTQYF
V gene: TRBV11-3; J gene: TRBJ2-1; clone size: many; D gene: -; CDR3 DNA: TGTGCCAGCAGCAAGAACAATGAGCAGTTCTTC; CDR3 protein: CASSKNNEQFF
V gene: TRBV6-6; J gene: TRBJ2-2; clone size: many; D gene: -; CDR3 DNA: TGTGCCAGCAGCCCCAGGGGCACCGGGGAGCTGTTTTTT; CDR3 protein: CASSPRGTGELFF
V gene: TRBV7-2; J gene: TRBJ1-5; clone size: few; D gene: -; CDR3 DNA: TGTGCCAGCAGCTTACAGGGAGGCAATCAGCCCCAGCATTTT; CDR3 protein: CASSLQGGNQPQHF
V gene: TRBV7-9; J gene: TRBJ2-2; clone size: many; D gene: -; CDR3 DNA: TGTGCCAGCAGCTCCTACATCGCGAACACCGGGGAGCTGTTTTTT; CDR3 protein: CASSSYIANTGELFF
V gene: TRBV4-1; J gene: TRBJ2-6; clone size: many; D gene: -; CDR3 DNA: TGCGCCAGCAGCCAAGGGGGAGTGGCTGGGGCCAACGTCCTGACTTTC; CDR3 protein: CASSQGGVAGANVLTF
V gene: TRBV3-1; J gene: TRBJ2-1; clone size: few; D gene: -; CDR3 DNA: TGTGCCAGCAGCCAAGACAGGACCAAGCCGCAGGAGCAGTTCTTC; CDR3 protein: CASSQDRTKPQEQFF
V gene: TRBV5-4; J gene: TRBJ1-4; clone size: -; D gene: TRBD1; CDR3 DNA: TGTGCCAGCAGCCGAACAGGGGTCTCAACTAATGAAAAACTGTTTTTT; CDR3 protein: CASSRTGVSTNEKLFF
V gene: TRBV30; J gene: TRBJ2-2; clone size: -; D gene: TRBD1; CDR3 DNA: TGTGCCTGGAGTGCGGACAGGCTCTTAGACGGGGAGCTGTTTTTT; CDR3 protein: CAWSADRLLDGELFF
V gene: TRBV5-1; J gene: TRBJ1-1; clone size: few; D gene: -; CDR3 DNA: TGCGCCAGCAGCTATACGGGGAACACTGAAGCTTTCTTT; CDR3 protein: CASSYTGNTEAFF
V gene: TRBV14; J gene: TRBJ2-7; clone size: -; D gene: TRBD1; CDR3 DNA: TGTGCCAGCAGCGGGACAGGGTTCGGGCAGTACTTC; CDR3 protein: CASSGTGFGQYF
V gene: TRBV6-6; J gene: TRBJ1-5; clone size: many; D gene: TRBD1; CDR3 DNA: TGTGCCAGCAGTTCTACAGGGGGCGGACAGCCCCAGCATTTT; CDR3 protein: CASSSTGGGQPQHF
V gene: TRBV20-1; J gene: TRBJ2-7; clone size: few; D gene: -; CDR3 DNA: TGCAGTGCTAGACCATGGACCGGGACTGTACCTCCCGAGCAGTACTTC; CDR3 protein: CSARPWTGTVPPEQYF
V gene: TRBV18; J gene: TRBJ1-3; clone size: many; D gene: -; CDR3 DNA: TGTGCCAGCTCACCTAACGACCGGGACCTATATTTT; CDR3 protein: CASSPNDRDLYF
V gene: TRBV20-1; J gene: TRBJ1-6; clone size: many; D gene: -; CDR3 DNA: TGCAGTGCTAGAGCCGGGGACCCGAGTTCACCCCTCCACTTT; CDR3 protein: CSARAGDPSSPLHF
V gene: TRBV7-9; J gene: TRBJ1-2; clone size: many; D gene: -; CDR3 DNA: TGTGCCAGCAGCTTATTCAGGGACGGCTACACCTTC; CDR3 protein: CASSLFRDGYTF
V gene: TRBV4-2; J gene: TRBJ2-1; clone size: many; D gene: TRBD2; CDR3 DNA: TGTGCCAGCAGCCATCCGGGACTAGCGGCCCTTAGGAATGAGCAGTTCTTC; CDR3 protein: CASSHPGLAALRNEQFF
V gene: TRBV5-1; J gene: TRBJ2-2; clone size: few; D gene: -; CDR3 DNA: TGCGCCAGCAGTCGTCCTCTCACCGGGGAGCTGTTTTTT; CDR3 protein: CASSRPLTGELFF
V gene: TRBV11-2; J gene: TRBJ2-7; clone size: many; D gene: TRBD2; CDR3 DNA: TGTGCCAGCAGCTATAGGACGCCTAGCGGATCTTACGAGCAGTACTTC; CDR3 protein: CASSYRTPSGSYEQYF
V gene: TRBV7-2; J gene: TRBJ2-4; clone size: -; D gene: -; CDR3 DNA: TGTGCCAGCAGCTTAGCGGTGGGTGGTTTTCAGTACTTC; CDR3 protein: CASSLAVGGFQYF
V gene: TRBV15; J gene: TRBJ1-1; clone size: -; D gene: TRBD1; CDR3 DNA: TGTGCCACCAGCAGGGAGGGGGCAAGGAACACTGAAGCTTTCTTT; CDR3 protein: CATSREGARNTEAFF
V gene: TRBV19; J gene: TRBJ2-7; clone size: few; D gene: TRBD2; CDR3 DNA: TGTGCCAGTAGGAAGCGGGAGTCCTACGAGCAGTACTTC; CDR3 protein: CASRKRESYEQYF
V gene: TRBV11-2; J gene: TRBJ2-5; clone size: many; D gene: -; CDR3 DNA: TGTGTCAGCAGCCCGCAGCGGCATGTAGAGACCCAGTACTTC; CDR3 protein: CVSSPQRHVETQYF
V gene: TRBV19; J gene: TRBJ2-1; clone size: few; D gene: -; CDR3 DNA: TGTGCCAGTAGCCCCGCCCCCGTTAGCTCCTACAATGAGCAGTTCTTC; CDR3 protein: CASSPAPVSSYNEQFF
V gene: TRBV5-3; J gene: TRBJ2-7; clone size: -; D gene: -; CDR3 DNA: TGTGCCAGAAGCTGGGGTCGGTTCGAGCAGTACTTC; CDR3 protein: CARSWGRFEQYF
V gene: TRBV30; J gene: TRBJ1-5; clone size: -; D gene: -; CDR3 DNA: TGTGCCTGGAGTAGGGCCTCTGGCAATCAGCCCCAGCATTTT; CDR3 protein: CAWSRASGNQPQHF
V gene: TRBV10-2; J gene: TRBJ2-1; clone size: -; D gene: -; CDR3 DNA: TGCGCCAGCAAGACCGACAGGCTCTCCTACAATGAGCAGTTCTTC; CDR3 protein: CASKTDRLSYNEQFF
V gene: TRBV20-1; J gene: TRBJ2-3; clone size: many; D gene: -; CDR3 DNA: TGCAGTGCTAGAGTTCTAGCGTCAGATACGCAGTATTTT; CDR3 protein: CSARVLASDTQYF
V gene: TRBV7-8; J gene: TRBJ1-6; clone size: many; D gene: TRBD1; CDR3 DNA: TGTGCCAGCAGCCAAATGACAGGGGGCAATTCACCCCTCCACTTT; CDR3 protein: CASSQMTGGNSPLHF
V gene: TRBV11-3; J gene: TRBJ2-7; clone size: few; D gene: -; CDR3 DNA: TGTGCCAGCAGCGCCGGGGGGACAGGCAACGAGCAGTACTTC; CDR3 protein: CASSAGGTGNEQYF
V gene: TRBV6-5; J gene: TRBJ2-7; clone size: -; D gene: -; CDR3 DNA: TGTGCCAGCGGGGGACGGGACCCCATCTACTTC; CDR3 protein: CASGGRDPIYF
V gene: TRBV4-1; J gene: TRBJ2-7; clone size: few; D gene: TRBD1; CDR3 DNA: TGCGCCAGCAGCCACCGGGACAGGGGACCCTCCTACGAGCAGTACTTC; CDR3 protein: CASSHRDRGPSYEQYF
V gene: TRBV6-2/TRBV6-3; J gene: TRBJ1-5; clone size: many; D gene: -; CDR3 DNA: TGTGCCAGCAGTTCCGGCGTTTATAGCAATCAGCCCCAGCATTTT; CDR3 protein: CASSSGVYSNQPQHF
V gene: TRBV29-1; J gene: TRBJ2-6; clone size: many; D gene: TRBD1; CDR3 DNA: TGCAGCGTTGAAATGGTGGGGGACAGTTTCACTGGGGCCAACGTCCTGACTTTC; CDR3 protein: CSVEMVGDSFTGANVLTF
V gene: TRBV29-1; J gene: TRBJ2-7; clone size: many; D gene: TRBD2; CDR3 DNA: TGCAGCGGGACTAGCGGGACCGCGGAGCAGTACTTC; CDR3 protein: CSGTSGTAEQYF
V gene: TRBV5-4; J gene: TRBJ2-7; clone size: many; D gene: -; CDR3 DNA: TGTGCCAGCAGCGCCAGGGCCGATGCCTACGAGCAGTACTTC; CDR3 protein: CASSARADAYEQYF
V gene: TRBV27; J gene: TRBJ1-6; clone size: many; D gene: -; CDR3 DNA: TGTGCCAGCAGTTACCGGACGGCCAATTCACCCCTCCACTTT; CDR3 protein: CASSYRTANSPLHF
V gene: TRBV20-1; J gene: TRBJ1-2; clone size: -; D gene: -; CDR3 DNA: TGCAGTGCTAGAGGTTGGCAGGCAAACAACTATGGCTACACCTTC; CDR3 protein: CSARGWQANNYGYTF
V gene: TRBV7-9; J gene: TRBJ2-5; clone size: many; D gene: -; CDR3 DNA: TGTGCCAGCAGCTCACCCTGGGACTGGCAAGAGACCCAGTACTTC; CDR3 protein: CASSSPWDWQETQYF
V gene: TRBV6-2/TRBV6-3; J gene: TRBJ2-7; clone size: -; D gene: -; CDR3 DNA: TGTGCCAGCGGTCCCACCGGGAGCTCCTACGAGCAGTACTTC; CDR3 protein: CASGPTGSSYEQYF
V gene: TRBV3-1; J gene: TRBJ2-1; clone size: many; D gene: -; CDR3 DNA: TGTGCCAGCAGCCAAGAACGGGCAAGCTCCTACAATGAGCAGTTCTTC; CDR3 protein: CASSQERASSYNEQFF
V gene: TRBV20-1; J gene: TRBJ2-4; clone size: -; D gene: TRBD2; CDR3 DNA: TGCAGTGCCTTGACTAGCGGTAAAAACATTCAGTACTTC; CDR3 protein: CSALTSGKNIQYF
V gene: TRBV7-9; J gene: TRBJ2-6; clone size: -; D gene: -; CDR3 DNA: TGTGCCAGCAGCGAAAGGGGCCAGATCTCTGGGGCCAACGTCCTGACTTTC; CDR3 protein: CASSERGQISGANVLTF
V gene: TRBV14; J gene: TRBJ2-1; clone size: -; D gene: TRBD1; CDR3 DNA: TGTGCCAGCAGCCAAGTCGGACAGGGGGCAGTAAACAATGAGCAGTTCTTC; CDR3 protein: CASSQVGQGAVNNEQFF
V gene: TRBV12-3/TRBV12-4; J gene: TRBJ1-1; clone size: many; D gene: TRBD1; CDR3 DNA: TGTGCCAGCAGTTTAAGGGTCCCTACAGGGGCAGCTTTCTTT; CDR3 protein: CASSLRVPTGAAFF